This is a list of T cell receptor beta chains from one sample in a study of CD8+ T cells in alopecia areata. Data came from immunoSEQ multiplex PCR; TCRdb stores just in-frame clones and leaves some out. The sample records 110,000 to 150,000 clones, 65% to 90% being singletons. Material: CD8+ T cells sorted from blood, obtained at week 4, from a patient treated with tofacitinib. Receptors were obtained from a human donor with alopecia areata. Each CDR3 is given with its conserved first and last residue. A D gene is named only where the DNA matches it firmly. Clone size appears in some rows only: once, few, many, or a class for an expanded clone.

D gene	V gene	clone size	J gene	CDR3 DNA	CDR3 protein
.	TRBV13	.	TRBJ2-5	TGTGCCAGCAGCCGGAGAATGGCCCCTGGGGAGACCCAGTACTTC	CASSRRMAPGETQYF
TRBD1	TRBV7-6	few	TRBJ2-5	TGTGCCAGCAGCCCCCCTCGGGACAGGGGGAAAGAGACCCAGTACTTC	CASSPPRDRGKETQYF
.	TRBV18	few	TRBJ2-7	TGTGCCAGCTCACCCCTCGAGAGGGAGGACGAGCAGTACTTC	CASSPLEREDEQYF
.	TRBV5-6	.	TRBJ2-1	TGTGCCAGCAGCTCGGCGAACAATGAGCAGTTCTTC	CASSSANNEQFF
.	TRBV10-3	.	TRBJ2-7	TGTGCCATCTGGGGTCAGGGTGCGGACGAGCAGTACTTC	CAIWGQGADEQYF
.	TRBV6-5	.	TRBJ2-3	TGTGCCAGCAGTTACTCGAGGGGGGGGACAGATACGCAGTATTTT	CASSYSRGGTDTQYF
TRBD2	TRBV4-2	.	TRBJ2-7	TGTGCCAGCAGCCCCTCAGCCACTAGCGGGGTTAGCTACGAGCAGTACTTC	CASSPSATSGVSYEQYF
.	TRBV2	.	TRBJ2-3	TGTGCCAGCAGTCCTCAGGTTTCCTCGGGAGATACGCAGTATTTT	CASSPQVSSGDTQYF
.	TRBV5-5	.	TRBJ1-1	TGTGCCAGCAGCCTGGGACGGAACACTGAAGCTTTCTTT	CASSLGRNTEAFF
.	TRBV7-9	.	TRBJ2-2	TGTGCCAGCAGCTTAGAGATATCCGGGGAGCTGTTTTTT	CASSLEISGELFF
.	TRBV7-8	.	TRBJ2-5	TGTGCCAGCAGTCGCCCTGAGGGCAGAAGTGAGCAGTACTTC	CASSRPEGRSEQYF
.	TRBV20-1	.	TRBJ2-1	TGCAGTGCTGTCGACTACAACCAGCAGTTCTTC	CSAVDYNQQFF
.	TRBV2	.	TRBJ1-5	TGTGCCAGCACCTTGGGACCGCGCCAGCCCCAGCATTTT	CASTLGPRQPQHF
.	TRBV5-3	.	TRBJ1-1	TGTGCCAGAACTAACAACGGGACCGCTGAAGCTTTCTTT	CARTNNGTAEAFF
.	TRBV29-1	.	TRBJ1-3	TGCAGCGTTGAGACTTACAGCTCTGGAAACACCATATATTTT	CSVETYSSGNTIYF
TRBD2	TRBV2	once	TRBJ2-5	TGTGCCAGCAGTGTCACTAGCGGGGAGCAAGAGACCCAGTACTTC	CASSVTSGEQETQYF
TRBD2	TRBV7-2	.	TRBJ2-7	TGTGCCAGCAGCTCTTCTAGCGGGGGGGTATTTCCCCTCGAGCAGTACTTC	CASSSSSGGVFPLEQYF
.	TRBV7-9	.	TRBJ1-1	TGTGCCAGCAGCTTCATGAACACTGAAGCTTTCTTT	CASSFMNTEAFF
.	TRBV19	.	TRBJ2-1	TGTGCCAGTAGTATTTGGAGCAGGGACCCCTACAATGAGCAGTTCTTC	CASSIWSRDPYNEQFF
.	TRBV6-5	.	TRBJ1-1	TGTGCCAGCAGTTACTCTAGCAGTCAGTGGACTGAAGCTTTCTTT	CASSYSSSQWTEAFF
TRBD2	TRBV11-2	.	TRBJ2-1	TGTGCCAGCAGCATACTAGCGGGGGGATCCTACAATGAGCAGTTCTTC	CASSILAGGSYNEQFF
.	TRBV29-1	.	TRBJ1-2	TGCAGCGTTGGGACAATGCATGGCTACACCTTC	CSVGTMHGYTF
TRBD1	TRBV27	few	TRBJ2-3	TGTGCCAGCAGTACCTGGACAGGGTTTAGTACAGATACGCAGTATTTT	CASSTWTGFSTDTQYF
.	TRBV4-1	.	TRBJ2-3	TGCGCCAGCAGCCTACGGACTGCTCCGCGCACAGATACGCAGTATTTT	CASSLRTAPRTDTQYF
TRBD1	TRBV14	.	TRBJ1-2	TGTGCCAGCAGCCAAACGACAGGGGACTATGGCTACACCTTC	CASSQTTGDYGYTF
.	TRBV7-6	.	TRBJ2-7	TGTGCCAGCAGCTTAGAGGTGGCGAGCTCCTACGAGCAGTACTTC	CASSLEVASSYEQYF
.	TRBV18	once	TRBJ2-5	TGTGCCAGCTCACCGGCCGGGACCAAAGAGACCCAGTACTTC	CASSPAGTKETQYF
.	TRBV4-1	once	TRBJ2-5	TGCGCCAGCAGCCGCCCTGAATCCTATCAAGAGACCCAGTACTTC	CASSRPESYQETQYF
.	TRBV7-9	.	TRBJ1-1	TGTGCCAGCAGCTTACAGGGACACACTGAAGCTTTCTTT	CASSLQGHTEAFF
.	TRBV7-9	.	TRBJ2-5	TGTGCCAGCAGCTGGGGTGGCGAAGAGACCCAGTACTTC	CASSWGGEETQYF
.	TRBV6-5	.	TRBJ1-1	TGTGCCAGCAGCAACGATAGGACTGAAGCTTTCTTT	CASSNDRTEAFF
.	TRBV11-2	once	TRBJ2-7	TGTGCCAGCAGCTTAAGCAGCGGAGACTCCTACGAGCAGTACTTC	CASSLSSGDSYEQYF